This entry lists 6 T cell receptor beta chains sequenced from one sample in a study of T cell changes during pregnancy in multiple sclerosis. Generated by immunoSEQ multiplex PCR, the TCRdb table keeps only in-frame clones and is missing some. This repertoire shows about 110,000 clones, just under 95% found once; its top ten account for 1.6%. Specimen: peripheral blood, collected after pregnancy. These receptors originate from a female donor with multiple sclerosis, enrolled in a pregnancy study.

This clone was recorded only once. This chain links TRBV28 with TRBJ1-1; possible D gene TRBD1, 5 bases. The ends were cut back, 5 bases at V and 5 bases at J, with 18 bases in the middle. The length of the CDR3 is 15 residues. Germline assignment: CDR1 MDHEN and CDR2 SYDVKM. The CDR3 loop reads CASSPGRFRGTEAFF. CDR3 bases: TGTGCCAGCAGTCCAGGTCGGTTTAGGGGTACTGAAGCTTTCTTT.

The chain uses TRBV9 and TRBJ1-3; D unresolved. Trimming removed 0 bases at V and 3 bases at J, with 19 bases between. CDR1 is SGDLS, CDR2 YYNGEE, per germline. The CDR3 consists of 18 residues. The CDR3 protein is CASSVASGLQIGGNTIYF. In nucleotides, the CDR3 is TGTGCCAGCAGCGTAGCATCCGGATTACAGATTGGTGGAAACACCATATATTTT.

The chain employs TRBV7-6 and TRBJ2-3, with no clear D. Per germline, CDR1 SGHVS and CDR2 FNYEAQ. This CDR3 comprises 16 residues. The V and J ends lost 4 bases and 1 base respectively, with 15 bases between them. CDR3: CASSSLNSVGTDTQYF. CDR3 nucleotide sequence: TGTGCCAGCAGCTCCTTAAACTCGGTCGGCACAGATACGCAGTATTTT.

CDR3 sequence reads: CASSRDRSTEAFF. CDR3 nucleotide sequence: TGTGCCAGCAGTAGGGACAGGTCTACTGAAGCTTTCTTT. The chain is built from TRBV6-5 and TRBJ1-1; 8 bases map to TRBD1. V lost 5 bases, J lost 5 bases, and 4 bases stayed unmatched. This CDR3 region has 13 residues. From germline, CDR1 is MNHEY and CDR2 SVGAGI.

The CDR3 nucleotides are TGTGCCACCAGCAGAGATCTCTGGACAGGGGCCCCGCGGGGCTACACCTTC. As protein: CATSRDLWTGAPRGYTF. V and J are TRBV15 and TRBJ1-2; 9 nucleotides agree with TRBD1. CDR1 LNHNV and CDR2 YYDKDF come from the germline V gene (reference sequence). The junction had 13 bases not matched to a gene; V was cut back by 0 bases and J by 8 bases. CDR3 length equals 17 residues.

This clone was detected once. V usage is TRBV5-8 and J usage is TRBJ1-5; maybe TRBD1 (5 bases). V gave up 0 bases and J gave up 2 bases, with 6 bases separating them. CDR1 and CDR2 from the germline V gene are SGHTS and YDEGEE. The CDR3 extends over 14 amino acids. CDR3 bases: TGTGCCAGCAGCTTGGGGGGCGGCAATCAGCCCCAGCATTTT. This gives the protein CASSLGGGNQPQHF.